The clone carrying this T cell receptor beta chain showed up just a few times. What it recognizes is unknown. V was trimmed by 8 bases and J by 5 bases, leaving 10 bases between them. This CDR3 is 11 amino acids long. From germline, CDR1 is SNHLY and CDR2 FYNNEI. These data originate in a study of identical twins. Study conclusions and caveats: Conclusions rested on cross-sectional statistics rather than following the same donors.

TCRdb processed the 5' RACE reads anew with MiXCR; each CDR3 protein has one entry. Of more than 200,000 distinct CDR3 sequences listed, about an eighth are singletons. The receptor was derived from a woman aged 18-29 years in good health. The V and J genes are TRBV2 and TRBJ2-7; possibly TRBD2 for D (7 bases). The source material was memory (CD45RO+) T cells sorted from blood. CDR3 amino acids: CASEGGNEQYF. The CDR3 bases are TGTGCCAGCGAGGGGGGGAACGAGCAGTACTTC.